This TCR beta chain comes out of a study of blood T cell repertoires in COVID-19. Study-level information: The study drew acute and convalescent COVID-19 samples from the United States, Italy and Spain. Sources were T cells, B-cell-depleted T cells, or PBMCs; the material itself was cDNA or gDNA.

Authors' analysis steps: Quantification of nucleated cells was approximated via reference gene primer amplification. Measured with immunoSEQ multiplex PCR; TCRdb has only the in-frame clones, and not every one. V and J calls and clone size are as listed in that table; D and trimming were resolved from the DNA. The table shows some 280,000 clones, with roughly 80% occurring only once. The sample holds a few counts of this clone. The sequence derives from a woman aged 50 to 60 with active or convalescent COVID-19. Material: peripheral blood.

CDR3: CASSSTGAGIAFF. CDR3 sequence (DNA): TGCGCCAGCAGCAGTACAGGGGCCGGGATAGCTTTCTTT. This chain uses TRBV5-1 with TRBJ1-1, with 7 bases aligning to TRBD1. V gave up 4 bases and J gave up 10 bases; unmatched junction bases: 10. This CDR3 has 13 amino acids. Germline-derived CDR1 and CDR2 are SGHRS and YFSETQ.